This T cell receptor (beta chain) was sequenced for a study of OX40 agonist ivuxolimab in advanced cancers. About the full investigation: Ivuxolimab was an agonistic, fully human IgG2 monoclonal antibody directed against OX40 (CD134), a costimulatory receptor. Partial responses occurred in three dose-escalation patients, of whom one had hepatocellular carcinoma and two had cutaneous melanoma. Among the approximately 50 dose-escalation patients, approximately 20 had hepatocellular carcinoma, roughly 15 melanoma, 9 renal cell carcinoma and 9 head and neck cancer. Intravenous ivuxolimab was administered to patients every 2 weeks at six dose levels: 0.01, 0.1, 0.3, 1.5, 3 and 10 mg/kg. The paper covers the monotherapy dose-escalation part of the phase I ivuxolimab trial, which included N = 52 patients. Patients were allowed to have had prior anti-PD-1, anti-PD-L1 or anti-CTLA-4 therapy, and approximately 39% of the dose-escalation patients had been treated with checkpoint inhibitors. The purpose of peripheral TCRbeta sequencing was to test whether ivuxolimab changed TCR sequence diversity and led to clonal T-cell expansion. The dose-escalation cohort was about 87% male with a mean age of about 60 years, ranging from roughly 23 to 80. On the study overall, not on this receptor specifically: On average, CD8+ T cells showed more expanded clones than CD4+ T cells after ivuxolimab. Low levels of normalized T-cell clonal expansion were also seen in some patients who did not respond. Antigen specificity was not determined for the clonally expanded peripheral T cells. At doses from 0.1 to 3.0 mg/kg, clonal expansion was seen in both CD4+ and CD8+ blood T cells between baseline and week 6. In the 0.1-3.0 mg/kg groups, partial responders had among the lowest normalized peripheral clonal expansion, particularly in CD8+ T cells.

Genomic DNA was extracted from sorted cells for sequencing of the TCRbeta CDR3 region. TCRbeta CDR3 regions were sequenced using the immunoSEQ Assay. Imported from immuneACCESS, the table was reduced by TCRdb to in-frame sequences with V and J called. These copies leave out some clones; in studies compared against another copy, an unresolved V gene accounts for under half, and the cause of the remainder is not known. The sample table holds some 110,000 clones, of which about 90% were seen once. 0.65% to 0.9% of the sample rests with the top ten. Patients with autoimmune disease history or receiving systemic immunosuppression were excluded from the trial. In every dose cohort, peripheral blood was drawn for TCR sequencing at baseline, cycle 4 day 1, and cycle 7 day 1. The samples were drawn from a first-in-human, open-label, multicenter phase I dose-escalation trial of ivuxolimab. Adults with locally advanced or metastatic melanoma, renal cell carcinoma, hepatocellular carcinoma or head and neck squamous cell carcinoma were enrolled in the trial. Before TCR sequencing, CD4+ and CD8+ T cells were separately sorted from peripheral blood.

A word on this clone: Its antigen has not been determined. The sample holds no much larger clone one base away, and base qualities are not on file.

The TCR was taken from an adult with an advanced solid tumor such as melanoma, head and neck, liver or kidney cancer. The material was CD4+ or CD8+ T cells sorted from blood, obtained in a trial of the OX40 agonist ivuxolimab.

The nucleotide sequence is TGTGCCACCAGCAGAGTCCCACCGGCAGGGGGCGGTGGCTACACCTTC. Translated, this gives CATSRVPPAGGGGYTF. The chain joins TRBV15 to TRBJ1-2; 8 bases in between match TRBD1. The CDR3 spans 16 residues, from the cysteine through the phenylalanine. CDR3 DNA is the only sequence kept; it has 48 bases, read in frame from the first base. V is cut back by 1 base and J by 7 bases, with 11 bases in the junction unmatched. CDR1 and CDR2, per the germline V gene (reference sequence), are LNHNV and YYDKDF.